Ten or more counts support the clone carrying this T cell receptor beta chain. The CDR3 sequence is 14 residues long. Trimming shortened V by 4 bases and J by 3 bases, and 13 bases separated the two germline ends. Germline CDR1 MNHEY, CDR2 SVGAGI. This specimen belongs to a study of T cell repertoires in cytomegalovirus infection. Overall study context: It can be stated that public TCR beta signatures indicated CMV infection as well as a matching HLA type.

TCRdb processed the reads anew with MiXCR; each CDR3 protein has one entry. The sample lists approximately 500,000 distinct CDR3 sequences; 16% were seen once. This TCR was sampled from a human donor in good health (CMV status not recorded). Some clones in this sample may be carry-over from other donors' samples. This chain links TRBV6-5 with TRBJ2-7; tentatively, D is TRBD1 (6 bases). The specimen sequenced was CD8+ T cells from PBMCs. CDR3: CASSLTGTLYEQYF. DNA of the CDR3: TGTGCCAGCAGTTTAACAGGGACCCTCTACGAGCAGTACTTC.